The source of this TCR beta chain is a study of cytomegalovirus exposure and HLA in healthy donors. The ends were cut back, 3 bases at V and 6 bases at J, with 7 bases in the middle. CDR1 is SEHNR and CDR2 is FQNEAQ in the germline V gene (reference sequence). This CDR3 spans 12 amino acids. Nominally healthy donors were sampled, though unrecorded immune exposures were likely. The PCR had 60 Vbeta and 13 Jbeta primers. TCRdb's copy holds only in-frame clones and misses some; the assay was immunoSEQ multiplex PCR. The table has 150,000 or so clones, roughly 76% seen once. The receptor was isolated from a woman under 30 in good health and CMV-seropositive. Sequencing used PBMCs. The chain joins TRBV7-9 to TRBJ2-3, with D maybe TRBD2 (6 bases). The DNA of the CDR3 is TGTGCCAGCAGCTTTGGGGGGGATACGCAGTATTTT. Amino acids: CASSFGGDTQYF.